The rows below give T cell receptor beta chains drawn from one sample of a study of shared clonotypes between healthy human individuals. Some clones are missing from TCRdb's copy, which holds only in-frame ones; the method was immunoSEQ multiplex PCR. The sample holds about 2 million clones, 85% to 95% seen once. The sample taken for sequencing was naive CD8+ T cells sorted from blood. Receptor source: a man younger than 35 in good health. Each CDR3 is given without its conserved first and last residue.

>TRBJ1-4|12|TRBV6-5
ASSYEEGMGKLF
>TRBJ2-7|13|TRBV9
ASSVEGLGGYEQY
>TRBJ2-7|14|TRBV27
ASSPLGQEGSYEQY
>TRBJ2-7|12|TRBV29-1
SVLPRGESYEQY
>TRBJ2-7|10|TRBV7-9
ASSPFGSEQY
>TRBJ1-1|12|TRBV5-6
ASSLEVFNTEAF
>TRBJ2-1|15|TRBV27
ASSMGLVAGMYNEQF
>TRBJ1-2|13|TRBV30
AWSDGSVGDYGYT
>TRBJ2-7|11|TRBV6-1
ASSEIPAYEQY
>TRBJ1-1|10|TRBV19
ASQTWNTEAF
>TRBJ2-7|13|TRBV4-3
ASSQDFPGGYEQY
>TRBJ2-7|11|TRBV5-1
ASSYRTEYEQY
>TRBJ2-7|11|TRBV5-4
ASSPGPQYEQY
>TRBJ2-2|15|TRBV4-2
ASSQEVGQGAAGELF
>TRBJ2-5|11|TRBV6-1
ASGGDMQETQY
>TRBJ2-5|12|TRBV6-5
ASSYTGAKETQY
>TRBJ2-2|15|TRBV10-3
AIRRVAGGPDTGELF
>TRBJ2-4|12|TRBV19
ASTKGLSGNIQY
>TRBJ1-1|11|TRBV5-6
ASSLAGDTEAF
>TRBJ1-6|13|TRBV28
ASSIARDRDSPLH
>TRBJ1-1|12|TRBV28
ASSLRRGETEAF
>TRBJ1-4|14|TRBV6-5
ASSYSGQGMNEKLF
>TRBJ2-7|11|TRBV15
ATATGTSYEQY
>TRBJ2-7|12|TRBV6-1
ASSEVQGSYEQY
>TRBJ2-7|12|TRBV6-5
ASSSNREGYEQY
>TRBJ2-1|12|TRBV10-2
ASAGTASYNEQF
>TRBJ2-2|11|TRBV9
ASSVVTTGELF
>TRBJ2-7|14|TRBV6-5
ASSLPGSDGPYEQY
>TRBJ2-7|17|TRBV7-9
ASSLATRDRGPLFYEQY
>TRBJ2-5|11|TRBV5-6
ASSLSGGETQY
>TRBJ1-4|9|TRBV6-6
ASSSNEKLF
>TRBJ2-7|12|TRBV4-1
ASSQDPIDLEQY
>TRBJ1-3|13|TRBV9
ASSRLFGSGNTIY
>TRBJ2-7|12|TRBV29-1
SVAGLAGGGEQY
>TRBJ1-6|13|TRBV4-1
ASSQANGLGSPLH
>TRBJ2-3|12|TRBV28
ASSLGTSTDTQY
>TRBJ1-6|13|TRBV11-2
ASSGVVGGDSPLH
>TRBJ2-7|11|TRBV10-1
ASSEGGGYEQY
>TRBJ2-3|13|TRBV5-1
ASSPRGSNTDTQY
>TRBJ1-2|9|TRBV29-1
SVPDNYGYT
>TRBJ1-3|16|TRBV5-1
ASSLDGDMRGAGNTIY
>TRBJ2-5|12|TRBV13
ASSFSGPQETQY
>TRBJ2-7|13|TRBV28
ASSPKGVRSYEQY
>TRBJ2-1|13|TRBV7-2
ASSLDGTLYNEQF
>TRBJ2-7|9|TRBV2
ATRGIYEQY
>TRBJ2-1|14|TRBV5-8
ASSSEWVLSYNEQF
>TRBJ2-1|10|TRBV9
ASSVGGGEQF
>TRBJ2-7|14|TRBV7-9
ASSLGETGSQNEQY
>TRBJ1-1|11|TRBV29-1
SVPRTGGTEAF
>TRBJ2-1|9|TRBV10-2
ASGPGQEQF
>TRBJ2-7|12|TRBV5-4
ASSGWDLQSEQY
>TRBJ2-2|10|TRBV7-9
ASDRPTGELF
>TRBJ2-5|12|TRBV29-1
SVEERGGEETQY